This T cell receptor beta chain appears in the sequencing data of a study of PD-1 blockade in mismatch repair-deficient tumors (dated by TCRdb to 2015 to 2018). With regard to the full study: Between September 2013 and September 2016, the trial enrolled around 91 consecutive patients with 11 to 12 mismatch repair-deficient cancer types, every one of whom had been previously treated and was progressing. Tumor-associated T cell clones were tracked in the peripheral blood of patients responding to PD-1 blockade by deep sequencing of TCR CDR3 regions.

Findings and caveats that apply to the study as a whole: Tumor-resident clones, often undetectable in blood before treatment, expanded rapidly after pembrolizumab and then contracted, generally before radiologic responses.

For each enrolled patient, mismatch repair deficiency was established using either polymerase chain reaction or immunohistochemistry. A few patients who responded to pembrolizumab therapy underwent TCR sequencing. The phase II trial prospectively tested pembrolizumab PD-1 blockade in advanced mismatch repair-deficient cancers regardless of tissue of origin. Peripheral blood T cell samples were collected serially, before PD-1 blockade began and at several time points afterward. The timing of each blood sample was reported as weeks after the first dose of pembrolizumab. Libraries were constructed by the immunoSEQ multiplex PCR assay. Here the immuneACCESS table is served through TCRdb, limited to in-frame sequences with V and J called. Missing clones are a known gap in these copies; in checked studies unresolved V genes cover under half, and the rest lacks a known reason. The sample yields about 19,000 clones; roughly 87% were counted once. About 1.4% of the sample is taken by the ten largest.

Inclusive of the bounding cysteine and phenylalanine, the CDR3 is 13 residues long. Kept here is only the CDR3 DNA, which spans 39 bases and is read in frame from base 1. Taken from the germline V gene (reference sequence), the CDR1 and CDR2 loops are SGHNT and YYREEE. The V end gives up 4 bases and the J end 10 bases, leaving 5 bases in the junction not matched to a gene. This clone was picked up a small number of times. Its binding antigen is unknown. Per-nucleotide qualities are absent, and no much larger clonotype sits a single base away. The chain is assembled from TRBV5-4 and TRBJ1-6, with 7 bases aligning to TRBD1. This specimen was PBMCs, taken 52 weeks after starting pembrolizumab. This clonotype was sampled from an adult with mismatch repair-deficient cancer. The CDR3 corresponds to CASSLEQGSPLHF. The nucleotides read TGTGCCAGCAGCCTAGAACAGGGGTCACCCCTCCACTTT.